Described below is a single T cell receptor (beta chain) sequence and its context. The source of the sample is a study of blood T cell repertoires in COVID-19. Original processing methods: Amplification of reference gene primers was used by the study to estimate nucleated cell counts. Sequenced by immunoSEQ multiplex PCR; TCRdb stores in-frame clones only, minus some. D and trimming were read from the DNA, whereas the V and J calls and clone size are those reported in that table. The sample records tens of thousands of clones, around 80% being singletons. Germline CDR1 and CDR2: SGHNT and YYREEE (reference sequence). CDR3 size: 14 residues. V trimming: 5 bases; J trimming: 7 bases; junction bases outside the gene matches: 4.

Sequencing input: peripheral blood. The V call is TRBV5-4, the J call TRBJ2-7; TRBD2 matches at 15 bases. The receptor comes from a human donor in a cohort sampled during active COVID-19. CDR3: CASSPGLAGGEQYF. CDR3 DNA sequence: TGTGCCAGCAGTCCTGGACTAGCGGGAGGGGAGCAGTACTTC.